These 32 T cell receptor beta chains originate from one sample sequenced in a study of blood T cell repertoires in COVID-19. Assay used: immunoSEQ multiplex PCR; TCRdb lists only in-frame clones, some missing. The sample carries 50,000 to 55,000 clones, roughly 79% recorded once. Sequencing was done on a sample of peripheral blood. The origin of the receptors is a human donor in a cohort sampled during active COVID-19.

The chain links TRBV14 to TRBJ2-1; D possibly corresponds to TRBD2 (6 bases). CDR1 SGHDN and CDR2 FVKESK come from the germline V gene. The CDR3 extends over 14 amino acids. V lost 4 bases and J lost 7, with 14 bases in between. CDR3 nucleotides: TGTGCCAGCAGCCCCTGGACTACCACAAATGAGCAGTTCTTC. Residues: CASSPWTTTNEQFF.

CDR3 loop: CASSPDRDRGQPQHF. In DNA form, the CDR3 reads TGCGCCAGCAGCCCAGACCGGGACAGGGGCCAGCCCCAGCATTTT. This chain connects TRBV4-1 to TRBJ1-5, with TRBD1 matching 10 bases. Trimming at V came to 4 bases and at J to 7 bases, leaving 7 bases not matched to a gene. The germline gives CDR1 MGHRA, CDR2 YSYEKL. The CDR3 runs 15 residues.

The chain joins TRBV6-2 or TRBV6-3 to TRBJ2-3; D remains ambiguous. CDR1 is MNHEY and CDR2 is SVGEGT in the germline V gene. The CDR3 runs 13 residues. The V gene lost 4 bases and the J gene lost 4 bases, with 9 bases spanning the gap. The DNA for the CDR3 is TGTGCCAGCAGTTTATTAGTTTCAGATACGCAGTATTTT. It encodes CASSLLVSDTQYF.

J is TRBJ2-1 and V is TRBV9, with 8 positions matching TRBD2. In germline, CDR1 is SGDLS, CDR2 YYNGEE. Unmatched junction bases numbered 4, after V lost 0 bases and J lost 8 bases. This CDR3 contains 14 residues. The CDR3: CASSVAAGRDEQFF. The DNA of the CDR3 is TGTGCCAGCAGCGTAGCGGCCGGGAGGGATGAGCAGTTCTTC.

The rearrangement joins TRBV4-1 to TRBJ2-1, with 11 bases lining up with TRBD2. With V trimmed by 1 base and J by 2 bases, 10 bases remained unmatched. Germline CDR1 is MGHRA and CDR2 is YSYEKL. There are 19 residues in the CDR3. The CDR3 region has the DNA TGCGCCAGCAGCCAAGGACCCCCCCTACTAGCGGGAGCCTACAATGAGCAGTTCTTC. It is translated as CASSQGPPLLAGAYNEQFF.

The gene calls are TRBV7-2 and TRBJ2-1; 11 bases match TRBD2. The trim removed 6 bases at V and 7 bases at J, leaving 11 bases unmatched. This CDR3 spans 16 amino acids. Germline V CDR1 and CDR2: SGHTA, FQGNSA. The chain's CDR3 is CASSSDPSGRINEQFF. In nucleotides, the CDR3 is TGTGCCAGCAGTTCGGACCCTAGCGGGAGGATAAATGAGCAGTTCTTC.

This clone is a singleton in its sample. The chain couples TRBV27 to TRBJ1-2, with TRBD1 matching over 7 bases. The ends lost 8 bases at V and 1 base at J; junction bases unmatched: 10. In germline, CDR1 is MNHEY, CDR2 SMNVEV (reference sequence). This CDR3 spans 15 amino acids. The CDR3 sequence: CASAGGSRNNYGYTF. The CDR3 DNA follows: TGTGCCAGCGCAGGGGGGAGTCGGAATAACTATGGCTACACCTTC.

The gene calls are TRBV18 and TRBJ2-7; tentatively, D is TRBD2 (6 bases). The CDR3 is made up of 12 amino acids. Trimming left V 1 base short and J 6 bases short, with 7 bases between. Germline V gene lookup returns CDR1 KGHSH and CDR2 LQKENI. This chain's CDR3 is CASSPRGVEQYF. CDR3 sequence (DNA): TGTGCCAGCTCACCACGGGGGGTCGAGCAGTACTTC. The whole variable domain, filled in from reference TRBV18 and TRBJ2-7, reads NAGVMQNPRHLVRRRGQEARLRCSPMKGHSHVYWYRQLPEEGLKFMVYLQKENIIDESGMPKERFSAEFPKEGPSILRIQQVVRGDSAAYFCASSPRGVEQYFGPGTRLTVT.

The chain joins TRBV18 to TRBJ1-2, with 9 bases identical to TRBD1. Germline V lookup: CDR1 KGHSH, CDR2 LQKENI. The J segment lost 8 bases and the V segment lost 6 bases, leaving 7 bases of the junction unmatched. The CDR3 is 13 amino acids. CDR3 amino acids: CASSPGQGGGYTF. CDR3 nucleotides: TGTGCCAGCTCCCCGGGACAGGGTGGCGGCTACACCTTC.

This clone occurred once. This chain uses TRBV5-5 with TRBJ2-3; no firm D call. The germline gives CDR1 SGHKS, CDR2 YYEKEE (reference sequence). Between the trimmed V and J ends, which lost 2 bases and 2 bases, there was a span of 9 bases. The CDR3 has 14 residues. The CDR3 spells CASSLTPDTDTQYF. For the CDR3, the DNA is TGTGCCAGCAGCTTAACGCCAGACACAGATACGCAGTATTTT.

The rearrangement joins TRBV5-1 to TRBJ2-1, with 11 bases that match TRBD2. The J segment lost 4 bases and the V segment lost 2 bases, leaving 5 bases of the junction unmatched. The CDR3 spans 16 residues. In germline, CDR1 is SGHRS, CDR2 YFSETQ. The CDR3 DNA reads TGCGCCAGCAGCTTAATAGCGGGAGGGCTTTACAATGAGCAGTTCTTC. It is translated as CASSLIAGGLYNEQFF. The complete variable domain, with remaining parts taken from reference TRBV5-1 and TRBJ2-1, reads KAGVTQTPRYLIKTRGQQVTLSCSPISGHRSVSWYQQTPGQGLQFLFEYFSETQRNKGNFPGRFSGRQFSNSRSEMNVSTLELGDSALYLCASSLIAGGLYNEQFFGPGTRLTVL.

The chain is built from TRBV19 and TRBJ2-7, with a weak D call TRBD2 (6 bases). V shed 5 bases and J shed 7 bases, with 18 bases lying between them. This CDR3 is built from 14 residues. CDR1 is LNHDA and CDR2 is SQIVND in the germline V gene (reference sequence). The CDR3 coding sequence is TGTGCCAGTAGTCCCGCCCGGGGGACCGGGGAGCAGTACTTC. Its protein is CASSPARGTGEQYF.

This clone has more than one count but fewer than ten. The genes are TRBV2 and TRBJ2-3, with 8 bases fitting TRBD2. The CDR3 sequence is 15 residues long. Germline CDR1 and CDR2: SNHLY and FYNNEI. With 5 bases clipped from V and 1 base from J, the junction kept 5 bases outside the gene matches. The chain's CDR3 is CASSRGGLGTDTQYF. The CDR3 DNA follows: TGTGCCAGCAGTCGCGGGGGGCTGGGCACAGATACGCAGTATTTT.

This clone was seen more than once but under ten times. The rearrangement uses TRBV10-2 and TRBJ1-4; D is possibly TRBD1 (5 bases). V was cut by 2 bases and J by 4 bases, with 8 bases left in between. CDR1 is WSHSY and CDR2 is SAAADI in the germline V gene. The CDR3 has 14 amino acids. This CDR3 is CASSEQGVNEKLFF. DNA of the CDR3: TGCGCCAGCAGTGAGCAAGGGGTTAATGAAAAACTGTTTTTT.

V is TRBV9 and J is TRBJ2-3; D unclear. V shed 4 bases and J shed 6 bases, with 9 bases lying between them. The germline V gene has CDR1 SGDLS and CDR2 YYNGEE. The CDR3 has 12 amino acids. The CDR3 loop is CASSPSLDTQYF. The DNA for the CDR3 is TGTGCCAGCAGCCCCTCCCTTGATACGCAGTATTTT.

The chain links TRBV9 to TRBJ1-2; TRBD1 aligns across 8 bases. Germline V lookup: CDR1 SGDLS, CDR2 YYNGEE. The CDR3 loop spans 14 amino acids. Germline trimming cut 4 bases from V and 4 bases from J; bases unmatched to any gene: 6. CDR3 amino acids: CASSQDDRGYGYTF. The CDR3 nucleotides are TGTGCCAGCAGCCAAGATGACAGGGGCTATGGCTACACCTTC.

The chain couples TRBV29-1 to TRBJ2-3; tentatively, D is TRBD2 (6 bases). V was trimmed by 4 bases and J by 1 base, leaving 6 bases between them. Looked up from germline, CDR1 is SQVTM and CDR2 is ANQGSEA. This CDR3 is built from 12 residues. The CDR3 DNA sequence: TGCAGCGTTGCGGGGGGCACAGATACGCAGTATTTT. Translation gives CSVAGGTDTQYF.

CDR3 coding DNA: TGTGCCAGCAGCCCAGGACAGGGGGCCAGCAATCAGCCCCAGCATTTT. This encodes CASSPGQGASNQPQHF. The chain links TRBV9 to TRBJ1-5, with 11 bases that match TRBD1. V was clipped by 4 bases and J by 1 base; unmatched bases: 4. Per germline, CDR1 SGDLS and CDR2 YYNGEE. The CDR3 extends over 16 amino acids.

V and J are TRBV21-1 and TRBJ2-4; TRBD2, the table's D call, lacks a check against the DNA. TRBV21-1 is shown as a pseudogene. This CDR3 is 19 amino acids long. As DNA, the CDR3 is TGTGCCAGCAGCAAAATGCCTAGCGGGGCCCATCTAGCCAAAAACATTCAGTACTTC. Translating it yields CASSKMPSGAHLAKNIQYF.

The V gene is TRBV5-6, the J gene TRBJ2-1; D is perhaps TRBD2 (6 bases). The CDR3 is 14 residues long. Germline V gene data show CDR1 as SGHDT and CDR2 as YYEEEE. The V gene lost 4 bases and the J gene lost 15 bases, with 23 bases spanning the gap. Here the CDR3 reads CASSTLGTLPKAFF. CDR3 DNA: TGTGCCAGCAGCACCCTAGGGACTCTCCCAAAAGCGTTCTTC. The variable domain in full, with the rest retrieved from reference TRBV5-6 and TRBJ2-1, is DAGVTQSPTHLIKTRGQQVTLRCSPKSGHDTVSWYQQALGQGPQFIFQYYEEEERQRGNFPDRFSGHQFPNYSSELNVNALLLGDSALYLCASSTLGTLPKAFFGPGTRLTVL.

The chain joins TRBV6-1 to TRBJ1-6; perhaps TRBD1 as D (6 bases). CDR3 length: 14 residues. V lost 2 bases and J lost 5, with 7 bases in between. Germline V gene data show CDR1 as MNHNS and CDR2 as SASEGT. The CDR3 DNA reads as TGTGCCAGCAGTGAACAGGGGAATAATTCACCCCTCCACTTT. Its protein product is CASSEQGNNSPLHF.

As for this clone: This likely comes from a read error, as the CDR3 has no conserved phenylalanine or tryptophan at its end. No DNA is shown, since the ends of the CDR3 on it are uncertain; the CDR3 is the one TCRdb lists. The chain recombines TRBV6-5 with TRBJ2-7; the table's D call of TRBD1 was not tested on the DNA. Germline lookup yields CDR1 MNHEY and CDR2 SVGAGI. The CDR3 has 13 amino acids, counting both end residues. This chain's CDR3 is CASRNRYRDSPVL.

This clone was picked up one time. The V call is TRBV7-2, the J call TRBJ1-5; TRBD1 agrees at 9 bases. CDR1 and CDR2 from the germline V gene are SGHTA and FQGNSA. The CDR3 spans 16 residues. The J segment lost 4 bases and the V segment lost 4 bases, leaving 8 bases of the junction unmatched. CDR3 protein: CASSSYRGPRNQPQHF. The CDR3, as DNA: TGTGCCAGCAGCTCGTACAGGGGGCCAAGAAATCAGCCCCAGCATTTT.

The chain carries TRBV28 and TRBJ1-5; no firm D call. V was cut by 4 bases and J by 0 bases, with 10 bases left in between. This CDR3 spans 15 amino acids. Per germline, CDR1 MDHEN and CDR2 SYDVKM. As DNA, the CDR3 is TGTGCCAGCAGTTCAGGCGTATATAGCAATCAGCCCCAGCATTTT. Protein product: CASSSGVYSNQPQHF. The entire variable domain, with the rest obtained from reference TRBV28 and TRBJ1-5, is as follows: DVKVTQSSRYLVKRTGEKVFLECVQDMDHENMFWYRQDPGLGLRLIYFSYDVKMKEKGDIPEGYSVSREKKERFSLILESASTNQTSMYLCASSSGVYSNQPQHFGDGTRLSIL.

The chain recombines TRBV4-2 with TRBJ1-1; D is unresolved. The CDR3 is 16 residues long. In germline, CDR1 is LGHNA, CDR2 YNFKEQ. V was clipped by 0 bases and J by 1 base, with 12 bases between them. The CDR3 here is CASSQDYGVPNTEAFF. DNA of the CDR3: TGTGCCAGCAGCCAAGATTACGGGGTTCCGAACACTGAAGCTTTCTTT.

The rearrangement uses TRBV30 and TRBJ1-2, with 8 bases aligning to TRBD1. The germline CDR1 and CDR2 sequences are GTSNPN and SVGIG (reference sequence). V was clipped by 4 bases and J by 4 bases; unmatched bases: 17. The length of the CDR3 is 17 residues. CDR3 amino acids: CAWTGGRGQKNFYGYTF. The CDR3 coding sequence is TGTGCCTGGACCGGGGGCAGGGGGCAAAAAAACTTCTATGGCTACACCTTC.

The chain's CDR3 is CASSPTDRGRGYTF. Written as DNA, the CDR3 is TGTGCCAGCAGCCCAACCGACAGGGGAAGAGGCTACACCTTC. This rearrangement joins TRBV6-5 to TRBJ1-2; 8 nucleotides match TRBD1. J was trimmed by 8 bases and V by 6 bases; bases with no gene match: 11. This CDR3 spans 14 amino acids. Germline CDR1 and CDR2: MNHEY and SVGAGI.

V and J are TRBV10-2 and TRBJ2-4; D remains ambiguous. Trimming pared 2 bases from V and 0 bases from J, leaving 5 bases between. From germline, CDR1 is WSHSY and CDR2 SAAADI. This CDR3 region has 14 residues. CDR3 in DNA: TGCGCCAGCAGTGAGGAACTAGCCAAAAACATTCAGTACTTC. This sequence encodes CASSEELAKNIQYF.

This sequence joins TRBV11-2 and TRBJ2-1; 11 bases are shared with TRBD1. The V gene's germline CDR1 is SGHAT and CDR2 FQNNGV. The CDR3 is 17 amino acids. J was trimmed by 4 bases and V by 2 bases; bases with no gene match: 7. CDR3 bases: TGTGCCAGCAGCTTAATTGCCGGGACAGGGGGATACAATGAGCAGTTCTTC. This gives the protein CASSLIAGTGGYNEQFF.

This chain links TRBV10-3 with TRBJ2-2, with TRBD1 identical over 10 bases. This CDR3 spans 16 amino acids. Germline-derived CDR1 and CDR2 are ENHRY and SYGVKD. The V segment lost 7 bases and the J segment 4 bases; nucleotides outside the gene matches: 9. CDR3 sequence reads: CAIKPGQGIGTGELFF. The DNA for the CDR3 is TGTGCCATCAAACCGGGACAGGGGATCGGCACCGGGGAGCTGTTTTTT.

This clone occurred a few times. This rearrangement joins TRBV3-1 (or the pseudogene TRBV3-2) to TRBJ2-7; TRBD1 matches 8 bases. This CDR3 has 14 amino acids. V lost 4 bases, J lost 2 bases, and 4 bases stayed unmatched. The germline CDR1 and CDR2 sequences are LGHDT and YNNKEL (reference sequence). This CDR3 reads CASSRGQGPYEQYF. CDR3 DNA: TGTGCCAGCAGCCGAGGACAGGGTCCCTACGAGCAGTACTTC.

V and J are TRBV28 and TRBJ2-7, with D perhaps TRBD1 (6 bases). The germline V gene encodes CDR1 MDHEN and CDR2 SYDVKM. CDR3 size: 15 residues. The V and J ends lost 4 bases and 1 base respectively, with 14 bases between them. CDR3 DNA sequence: TGTGCCAGCAGTTCTACAGGGCTGCATTCCTACGAGCAGTACTTC. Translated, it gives CASSSTGLHSYEQYF.